This T cell receptor (beta chain) was sequenced for a study of control samples from healthy donors and cancer patients. Germline V lookup: CDR1 MDHEN, CDR2 SYDVKM. The CDR3 loop spans 14 amino acids. J lost 2 bases, V lost 6 bases, and 7 bases had no gene match. Clones were read by immunoSEQ multiplex PCR, and TCRdb kept only the in-frame ones, dropping some. Of under 75,000 clones in the sample, about nine tenths were seen once. The chain has TRBV28 and TRBJ2-7; 7 bases align to TRBD1. Sequenced sample: PBMCs. This receptor was taken from a woman in her fifties or sixties with colorectal cancer. The CDR3 sequence is CASRLGTDPYEQYF. DNA for the CDR3: TGTGCCAGCAGACTCGGGACAGACCCCTACGAGCAGTACTTC. Filled out from reference TRBV28 and TRBJ2-7, the complete variable domain reads DVKVTQSSRYLVKRTGEKVFLECVQDMDHENMFWYRQDPGLGLRLIYFSYDVKMKEKGDIPEGYSVSREKKERFSLILESASTNQTSMYLCASRLGTDPYEQYFGPGTRLTVT.